The sequence of this T cell receptor (beta chain) was determined in a study of cytomegalovirus exposure and HLA in healthy donors. Deletions cut 1 base from V and 5 bases from J, with 9 bases between. CDR3 length: 14 amino acids. The germline V gene has CDR1 LGHNA and CDR2 YNFKEQ. Amplification used 60 Vbeta primers and 13 Jbeta primers. Assay used: immunoSEQ multiplex PCR; TCRdb lists only in-frame clones, some missing. The sample carries roughly 180,000 clones, over 65% recorded once. The V call is TRBV4-2, the J call TRBJ2-4; maybe TRBD1 (5 bases). This receptor was identified in a woman younger than 45 in good health and CMV-seropositive. The material sequenced was PBMCs. The CDR3 DNA reads as TGTGCCAGCAGCCAAGTGGAAGGGGAAAACATTCAGTACTTC. This translates into CASSQVEGENIQYF.